A single sample is the source of the 21 T cell receptor beta chains below, sequenced in a study of blood T cell repertoires in COVID-19. TCRdb's table, derived via immunoSEQ multiplex PCR, lists solely in-frame clones and lacks some. The sample lists some 140,000 clones; around three quarters were seen once. Material: peripheral blood. Receptor source: an elderly man with acute or convalescent COVID-19.

Concerning this clone itself: The sample carries other DNA sequences with the same CDR3. The rearrangement uses TRBV7-2 and TRBJ1-2, with a tentative D call TRBD1 (6 bases). The germline CDR1 and CDR2 sequences are SGHTA and FQGNSA. V was shortened by 1 base and J by 4 bases, with 7 bases between the two germline ends. The CDR3 runs to 13 residues. In nucleotides, the CDR3 is TGTGCCAGCAGCTTAGGAGGGGGCTATGGCTACACCTTC. This translates into CASSLGGGYGYTF. The whole variable domain, filled in from reference TRBV7-2 and TRBJ1-2, reads GAGVSQSPSNKVTEKGKDVELRCDPISGHTALYWYRQSLGQGLEFLIYFQGNSAPDKSGLPSDRFSAERTGGSVSTLTIQRTQQEDSAVYLCASSLGGGYGYTFGSGTRLTVV.

The chain links TRBV6-5 to TRBJ1-2; no reliable D call. The CDR3 length is 13 residues. Germline assignment: CDR1 MNHEY and CDR2 SVGAGI. Trimming cost V 1 base and J 6 bases, with 9 bases left between them. This CDR3 is CASSYYPANGYTF. Here the CDR3 DNA reads TGTGCCAGCAGTTACTATCCCGCGAATGGCTACACCTTC.

The chain uses TRBV3-1 (or the pseudogene TRBV3-2) and TRBJ2-5, with D maybe TRBD2 (5 bases). V was clipped by 0 bases and J by 2 bases, with 13 bases between them. The CDR3 has 16 residues. Germline values: CDR1 LGHDT, CDR2 YNNKEL (reference sequence). The CDR3, as DNA: TGTGCCAGCAGCCAAGAAATAGCTCGGGGACAAGAGACCCAGTACTTC. Translating it yields CASSQEIARGQETQYF.

The rearrangement links TRBV18 to TRBJ2-4, with 13 bases lining up with TRBD2. CDR1 and CDR2 (germline): KGHSH, LQKENI. The CDR3 loop spans 19 amino acids. The J segment lost 4 bases and the V segment lost 6 bases, leaving 15 bases of the junction unmatched. This CDR3 reads CASSLVRLAGGQSKNIQYF. CDR3 coding DNA: TGTGCCAGCTCCCTGGTGAGACTAGCGGGGGGACAAAGTAAAAACATTCAGTACTTC.

The chain carries TRBV28 and TRBJ2-1, with a weak D call TRBD1 (7 bases). CDR3 length: 16 amino acids. The germline gives CDR1 MDHEN, CDR2 SYDVKM. Trimming pared 4 bases from V and 2 bases from J, leaving 15 bases between. For the CDR3, the DNA is TGTGCCAGCAGTTCCGGGGGACAGAAGACCTACAATGAGCAGTTCTTC. It codes for CASSSGGQKTYNEQFF.

J is TRBJ1-2 and V is TRBV29-1, with a tentative D call TRBD1 (6 bases). CDR1 and CDR2 from the germline V gene are SQVTM and ANQGSEA. This CDR3 spans 11 amino acids. The V gene lost 6 bases and the J gene lost 7 bases, with 12 bases spanning the gap. CDR3 in amino acids: CSVTGNGGYTF. In nucleotides, the CDR3 is TGCAGCGTAACAGGGAACGGTGGCTACACCTTC.

The CDR3: CATSDNVAGETQYF. In nucleotides, the CDR3 is TGTGCCACCAGTGATAACGTAGCAGGGGAGACCCAGTACTTC. V is TRBV24-1 and J is TRBJ2-5, with D possibly being TRBD1 (5 bases). CDR3 length: 14 residues. CDR1 is KGHDR, CDR2 SFDVKD, per germline. Trimming removed 3 bases at V and 5 bases at J, with 12 bases between.

The rearrangement joins TRBV6-6 to TRBJ2-1, with 9 bases matching TRBD1. Trimming cost V 0 bases and J 8 bases; bases outside gene matches: 2. CDR1 is MNHNY and CDR2 is SVGAGI in the germline V gene (reference sequence). This CDR3 has 14 amino acids. This CDR3 reads CASSYSQGAYEQFF. The CDR3 bases are TGTGCCAGCAGTTACTCACAGGGGGCTTATGAGCAGTTCTTC.

This clone was detected a few times. The chain combines TRBV10-3 with TRBJ2-3; 7 positions match TRBD1. The CDR3 runs 17 residues. Germline V gene data show CDR1 as ENHRY and CDR2 as SYGVKD. The V gene end was trimmed by 4 bases and the J gene end by 0 bases; junction bases not matched to a gene: 10. CDR3 bases: TGTGCCATCAGTGGCTTGGGACAGTCTTCTAGCACAGATACGCAGTATTTT. Its protein is CAISGLGQSSSTDTQYF.

The chain recombines TRBV6-5 with TRBJ2-7, with D maybe TRBD1 (5 bases). Per the germline V gene, CDR1 is MNHEY and CDR2 is SVGAGI. The CDR3 extends over 12 amino acids. The V end was cut by 9 bases, the J end by 3 bases, with 12 bases between. The CDR3 loop is CASRGIYYEQYV. In nucleotides, the CDR3 is TGTGCCAGTAGGGGCATTTACTACGAGCAGTACGTC.

Only a few counts were recorded for this clone. The rearrangement uses TRBV5-4 and TRBJ2-3; TRBD2 aligns across 12 bases. CDR3 length equals 16 residues. V lost 4 bases, J lost 4 bases, and 7 bases stayed unmatched. Germline-derived CDR1 and CDR2 are SGHNT and YYREEE (reference sequence). For the CDR3, the DNA is TGTGCCAGCAGCACAGGACTAGCGGGGTCCTCAGATACGCAGTATTTT. It specifies CASSTGLAGSSDTQYF.

The V call is TRBV7-9, the J call TRBJ2-1; 12 bases align to TRBD2. In germline, CDR1 is SEHNR, CDR2 FQNEAQ (reference sequence). CDR3 length: 17 residues. Trimming cost V 5 bases and J 6 bases; bases outside gene matches: 11. CDR3 loop: CASSPSRASGGANEQFF. In DNA form, the CDR3 reads TGTGCCAGCAGCCCCTCACGGGCTAGCGGGGGGGCCAATGAGCAGTTCTTC.

This chain connects TRBV6-2 or TRBV6-3 to TRBJ2-5; D gene ambiguous. CDR1 and CDR2 (germline): MNHEY, SVGEGT. Trimming removed 6 bases at V and 5 bases at J, with 19 bases between. This CDR3 has 15 residues. CDR3 nucleotides: TGTGCCAGCAGCCCCCTGGGTGTCAGGCCGGAGACCCAGTACTTC. It yields the protein CASSPLGVRPETQYF.

This clone has only a few counts. The chain links TRBV21-1 to TRBJ1-6. TRBV21-1 is an annotated pseudogene. The CDR3 contains 15 residues. The CDR3 bases are TGTGCCAGCCGTGGGGAGGGCTCCTATAATTCACCCCTCCACTTT. It codes for CASRGEGSYNSPLHF.

This sequence joins TRBV10-3 and TRBJ2-1, with TRBD2 as a possible D gene (6 bases). Trimming removed 2 bases at V and 8 bases at J, with 16 bases between. Germline V gene sequence: CDR1 ENHRY, CDR2 SYGVKD. The CDR3 is 15 amino acids. This CDR3 is CAISEETSYSHEQFF. The CDR3 DNA sequence: TGTGCCATCAGTGAGGAGACTAGTTACAGCCATGAGCAGTTCTTC.

This clone was seen only once. This chain joins TRBV10-3 and TRBJ2-7, with 7 bases matching TRBD2. CDR1 is ENHRY, CDR2 SYGVKD, per germline. Trimming removed 5 bases from V and 6 bases from J; junction bases left unmatched: 10. The CDR3 is 14 residues long. The CDR3 loop is CAISTSLGEGEQYF. DNA of the CDR3: TGTGCCATCAGTACTAGCTTAGGGGAGGGCGAGCAGTACTTC.

This chain uses TRBV3-1 (or the pseudogene TRBV3-2) with TRBJ2-7, with TRBD1 matching 7 bases. From germline, CDR1 is LGHDT and CDR2 YNNKEL (reference sequence). The CDR3 totals 14 residues. V shed 9 bases, J shed 0 bases, and the junction held 8 bases outside the gene matches. The CDR3 DNA reads as TGTGCCAGTCAGACAGGGACAAGCTCCTACGAGCAGTACTTC. The encoded protein is CASQTGTSSYEQYF.

The chain links TRBV6-5 to TRBJ1-2; TRBD1 is a possible D gene (5 bases). The V end lost 8 bases, the J end lost 4 bases, and 14 bases lay between the germline ends. The CDR3 is 13 residues long. The germline V gene encodes CDR1 MNHEY and CDR2 SVGAGI. The DNA for the CDR3 is TGTGCCAGCGGGGGAGGGGCGCCCTATGGCTACACCTTC. As protein: CASGGGAPYGYTF.

The chain employs TRBV6-6 and TRBJ2-6; 7 positions agree with TRBD2. Germline V lookup: CDR1 MNHNY, CDR2 SVGAGI (reference sequence). J gave up 0 bases and V 11 bases, and 1 base lay outside the gene matches. This CDR3 region has 13 residues. The CDR3 nucleotides are TGTGCCGCGGGGGTCTCTGGGGCCAACGTCCTGACTTTC. Translated, it gives CAAGVSGANVLTF.

The V and J genes are TRBV28 and TRBJ1-2; TRBD1 matches at 7 bases. CDR1 and CDR2 (germline): MDHEN, SYDVKM. Trimming at V came to 5 bases and at J to 5 bases, leaving 5 bases not matched to a gene. The CDR3 runs 13 residues. CDR3 protein: CASSKGDRYGYTF. DNA of the CDR3: TGTGCCAGCAGTAAGGGGGACAGATATGGCTACACCTTC.

This clone was counted once. The chain joins TRBV19 to TRBJ1-4; D gene uncertain. The germline gives CDR1 LNHDA, CDR2 SQIVND (reference sequence). V lost 9 bases to trimming and J lost 0 bases, with 14 bases between them. CDR3 length equals 15 residues. This CDR3 is CASQIQSATNEKLFF. The CDR3, as DNA: TGTGCCAGCCAGATACAGAGTGCAACTAATGAAAAACTGTTTTTT.